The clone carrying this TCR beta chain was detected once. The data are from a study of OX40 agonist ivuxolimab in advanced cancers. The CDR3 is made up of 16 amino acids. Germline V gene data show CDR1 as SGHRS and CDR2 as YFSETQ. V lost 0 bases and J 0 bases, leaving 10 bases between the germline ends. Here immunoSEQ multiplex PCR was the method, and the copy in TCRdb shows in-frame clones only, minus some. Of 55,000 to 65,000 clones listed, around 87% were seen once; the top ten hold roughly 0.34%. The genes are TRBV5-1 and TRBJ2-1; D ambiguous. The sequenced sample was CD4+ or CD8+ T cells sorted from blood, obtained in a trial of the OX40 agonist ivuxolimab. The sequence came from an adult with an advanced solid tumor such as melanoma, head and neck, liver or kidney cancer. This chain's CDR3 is CASSLVGAASYNEQFF. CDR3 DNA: TGCGCCAGCAGCTTGGTCGGCGCGGCCTCCTACAATGAGCAGTTCTTC.